One sample yielded the 22 T cell receptor beta chains listed below, sequenced in a study of vaccination and CD4 T cells after COVID-19 (dated by TCRdb to 2021 to 2024). Receptor amplification or capture employed PCR. The sequencer was an Illumina iSeq 100. TCR sequencing of DNA from cultured CD4+ T cells used the Oncomine TCR Beta short-read assay at the Johns Hopkins FTIC core. TCRdb reprocessed the public reads (quality trimming at Q25 with fastp, clone calling with MiXCR) and kept in-frame beta chains. Rows are combined by CDR3 protein, so each entry shows the most common genes and DNA. A total of some 16,000 distinct CDR3 sequences appear in this sample, around 74% of them only once. The biggest ten clones account for roughly 9.4% of the sample. Sample treatment or condition, as interpreted from the label and publication: approximately 11-day PBMC culture with coronavirus spike peptide pools or control peptides (ViraFEST assay).

No cognate antigen is known for these TCRs. Sequencing used CD4+ T cells from blood, cultured in vitro, obtained after SARS-CoV-2 vaccination. These TCRs come from a human donor who received a COVID-19 vaccine.

V is TRBV20-1 and J is TRBJ2-1, with 14 bases identical to TRBD2. The germline gives CDR1 DFQATT, CDR2 SNEGSKA (reference sequence). The J segment lost 10 bases and the V segment lost 3 bases, leaving 8 bases of the junction unmatched. CDR3 length: 15 residues. The CDR3 spells CSARGGTSGGREQFF. The DNA of the CDR3 is TGCAGTGCTAGGGGGGGGACTAGCGGGGGTCGGGAGCAGTTCTTC.

The chain is built from TRBV6-1 and TRBJ1-2; no clear D. CDR1 and CDR2 from the germline V gene are MNHNS and SASEGT. Trimming stripped 6 bases from V and 7 bases from J, with 15 bases between. The CDR3 has 13 amino acids. The CDR3 sequence: CASSERSRGGYTF. The DNA of the CDR3 is TGTGCCAGCAGCGAACGCTCGCGGGGTGGCTACACCTTC.

The chain is built from TRBV20-1 and TRBJ2-7, with 7 bases fitting TRBD1. From germline, CDR1 is DFQATT and CDR2 SNEGSKA (reference sequence). The CDR3 contains 15 residues. V was clipped by 5 bases and J by 3 bases; unmatched bases: 13. This chain's CDR3 is CSAQIARAGGYEQYF. DNA of the CDR3: TGCAGTGCTCAGATTGCCAGGGCAGGGGGCTACGAGCAGTACTTC.

The chain carries TRBV7-8 and TRBJ2-3; 10 nucleotides agree with TRBD2. The ends lost 1 base at V and 3 bases at J; junction bases unmatched: 10. CDR1 and CDR2 from the germline V gene are SGHVS and FQNEAQ. This CDR3 region has 18 residues. The CDR3 sequence: CASSLVPSGGGGTDTQYF. The CDR3 DNA reads as TGTGCCAGCAGCTTAGTTCCTAGCGGGGGAGGGGGGACAGATACGCAGTATTTT.

The rearrangement uses TRBV7-8 and TRBJ1-2, with 10 positions matching TRBD1. Germline trimming cut 4 bases from V and 4 bases from J; bases unmatched to any gene: 6. CDR1 is SGHVS, CDR2 FQNEAQ, per germline. CDR3 size: 15 residues. CDR3 nucleotides: TGTGCCAGCAGCTATAGGACAGGGGGAGGCTATGGCTACACCTTC. Amino acid sequence: CASSYRTGGGYGYTF.

The CDR3, as DNA: TGTGCCAGCAGTACAGGCGCTAACTATGGCTACACCTTC. Protein sequence: CASSTGANYGYTF. The genes are TRBV12-3 or TRBV12-4 and TRBJ1-2, with TRBD1 as a possible D gene (5 bases). The CDR3 consists of 13 residues. V was clipped by 5 bases and J by 0 bases, with 7 bases between them.

J is TRBJ1-2 and V is TRBV19; 8 nucleotides agree with TRBD1. Germline V lookup: CDR1 LNHDA, CDR2 SQIVND (reference sequence). The CDR3 covers 13 residues. V gave up 8 bases and J gave up 8 bases; unmatched junction bases: 10. The CDR3 bases are TGTGCCAGTGTGGACAGGGTCTTCGGCGGCTACACCTTC. Translation: CASVDRVFGGYTF.

This clonotype qualifies as medium-sized. The J gene is TRBJ1-1, the V gene TRBV7-2, with a tentative D call TRBD1 (5 bases). CDR1 is SGHTA and CDR2 is FQGNSA in the germline V gene. V lost 5 bases, J lost 4 bases, and 14 bases lay in between. The CDR3 has 14 residues. In nucleotides, the CDR3 is TGTGCCAGCAGCGCATCTCTTGGGGGCACTGAAGCTTTCTTT. Translated: CASSASLGGTEAFF.

The chain uses TRBV5-6 and TRBJ1-5; D remains ambiguous. The CDR3 sequence is 14 residues long. Trimming cost V 1 base and J 6 bases, with 11 bases left between them. Germline CDR1 and CDR2: SGHDT and YYEEEE. Written as DNA, the CDR3 is TGTGCCAGCAGCTTGCGGGGTGGGAGTCAGCCCCAGCATTTT. It codes for CASSLRGGSQPQHF. Full variable domain (outside the CDR3, taken from reference TRBV5-6 and TRBJ1-5): DAGVTQSPTHLIKTRGQQVTLRCSPKSGHDTVSWYQQALGQGPQFIFQYYEEEERQRGNFPDRFSGHQFPNYSSELNVNALLLGDSALYLCASSLRGGSQPQHFGDGTRLSIL.

The genes are TRBV6-1 and TRBJ2-3, with D hard to call. V lost 6 bases, J lost 6 bases, and 10 bases lay in between. The germline V gene has CDR1 MNHNS and CDR2 SASEGT. There are 12 residues in the CDR3. In DNA form, the CDR3 reads TGTGCCAGCAGATCATCCTACGATACGCAGTATTTT. This sequence encodes CASRSSYDTQYF.

The chain uses TRBV21-1 and TRBJ1-2. TRBV21-1 is a listed pseudogene. The CDR3 spans 13 residues. Here the CDR3 DNA reads TGTGCCAGCGACGGTAATCACCTCTATGGCTACACCTTC. Translation: CASDGNHLYGYTF.

The chain joins TRBV29-1 to TRBJ2-5; D call uncertain. Germline CDR1 SQVTM, CDR2 ANQGSEA. The CDR3 totals 12 residues. Trimming removed 1 base from V and 2 bases from J, with 5 bases in between. The CDR3 here is CSVEVGQETQYF. CDR3 DNA sequence: TGCAGCGTTGAAGTGGGGCAAGAGACCCAGTACTTC.

This clonotype is medium-sized by share. The J gene is TRBJ1-2, the V gene TRBV12-3 or TRBV12-4, with D tentatively TRBD1 (6 bases). The V end was cut by 6 bases, the J end by 4 bases, with 12 bases between. The length of the CDR3 is 13 residues. CDR3 DNA: TGTGCCAGCAGCCCAACAGGGAGCTATGGCTACACCTTC. Amino acids: CASSPTGSYGYTF.

The gene calls are TRBV27 and TRBJ1-2, with D hard to call. CDR1 and CDR2 (germline): MNHEY, SMNVEV (reference sequence). Trimming cost V 6 bases and J 6 bases, with 14 bases left between them. The CDR3 totals 13 residues. CDR3 loop: CASSHRDWNGYTF. The CDR3 region has the DNA TGTGCCAGCAGCCACCGCGACTGGAATGGCTACACCTTC.

The chain has TRBV7-2 and TRBJ2-7; TRBD2 matches at 9 bases. J lost 3 bases, V lost 2 bases, and 14 bases had no gene match. The length of the CDR3 is 18 residues. CDR1 is SGHTA and CDR2 is FQGNSA in the germline V gene. Here the CDR3 DNA reads TGTGCCAGCAGCTTAAATTGGGTGAGCGGGGGGTTAAACTACGAGCAGTACTTC. Amino acid sequence: CASSLNWVSGGLNYEQYF.

The gene calls are TRBV20-1 and TRBJ1-2; no clear D gene. V gave up 5 bases and J gave up 6 bases, with 16 bases separating them. Germline lookup yields CDR1 DFQATT and CDR2 SNEGSKA (reference sequence). The CDR3 extends over 13 amino acids. The CDR3 DNA reads TGCAGTGCTCCCTTTGGGGTTGGGCATGGCTACACCTTC. Its protein is CSAPFGVGHGYTF.

The CDR3 here is CASSYGGGRYEQYF. In nucleotides, the CDR3 is TGTGCCAGCAGTTACGGCGGGGGCCGCTACGAGCAGTACTTC. The rearrangement joins TRBV6-5 to TRBJ2-7, with D tentatively TRBD2 (7 bases). Germline values: CDR1 MNHEY, CDR2 SVGAGI. Trimming took off 2 bases at V and 3 bases at J, with 11 bases between the two ends. This CDR3 contains 14 residues.

The rearrangement uses TRBV7-8 and TRBJ1-2; no clear D. The CDR3 covers 13 residues. The V and J ends lost 5 bases and 3 bases respectively, with 10 bases between them. CDR1 and CDR2 (germline): SGHVS, FQNEAQ. Here the CDR3 reads CASSVDKDYGYTF. CDR3 nucleotide sequence: TGTGCCAGCAGCGTTGACAAGGACTATGGCTACACCTTC.

This clonotype was seen more than once but under ten times. CDR3 loop: CATSLTGFEDGYTF. The CDR3 coding sequence is TGTGCCACCAGTCTAACAGGGTTTGAGGATGGCTACACCTTC. The rearrangement joins TRBV24-1 to TRBJ1-2; TRBD1 is a possible D gene (6 bases). The germline V gene encodes CDR1 KGHDR and CDR2 SFDVKD. V lost 6 bases to trimming and J lost 6 bases, with 16 bases between them. This CDR3 has 14 amino acids.

In this sample, this clonotype is large. The chain carries TRBV20-1 and TRBJ1-2; perhaps TRBD1 as D (6 bases). V was pared by 0 bases and J by 4 bases, with 21 bases between. Germline lookup yields CDR1 DFQATT and CDR2 SNEGSKA (reference sequence). The CDR3 has 17 amino acids. Written as DNA, the CDR3 is TGCAGTGCTAGAGATGGGGCCCGGGACACGGCGGGCTATGGCTACACCTTC. Protein product: CSARDGARDTAGYGYTF.

A few counts support this clonotype. This sequence joins TRBV7-8 and TRBJ2-3, with 10 bases lining up with TRBD2. In germline, CDR1 is SGHVS, CDR2 FQNEAQ. Trimming took 6 bases from V and 5 from J; bases not matched to a gene: 5. The CDR3 sequence is 14 residues long. The CDR3 spells CASRSGGALDTQYF. CDR3 DNA: TGTGCCAGCAGGAGCGGGGGGGCGTTAGATACGCAGTATTTT.

This clonotype is medium-sized (0.01 to 0.1%) within its sample. This sequence joins TRBV19 and TRBJ1-5; D unresolved. Trimming stripped 1 base from V and 4 bases from J, with 11 bases between. The germline V gene has CDR1 LNHDA and CDR2 SQIVND (reference sequence). The CDR3 covers 15 residues. CDR3 residues: CASSIAVQRNQPQHF. The DNA for the CDR3 is TGTGCCAGTAGTATAGCGGTACAGAGGAATCAGCCCCAGCATTTT.